These 30 T cell receptor beta chains were sequenced from one sample in a study of PD-1 blockade in classical Hodgkin lymphoma. Relapse after autologous stem cell transplantation occurred in every patient, and brentuximab vedotin exposure varied. Produced via immunoSEQ multiplex PCR; TCRdb's table is partial and in-frame only. Here the sample spans just over 35,000 clones, 69% being singletons. Material: peripheral blood mononuclear cells (PBMCs), obtained before the second cycle of nivolumab. The receptors come from a human donor with classical Hodgkin lymphoma.

This sequence joins TRBV5-8 and TRBJ2-7; no clear D. Germline CDR1 and CDR2: SGHTS and YDEGEE. V lost 2 bases and J lost 3, with 9 bases in between. CDR3 size: 13 residues. The chain's CDR3 is CASSFQFNYEQYF. In nucleotides, the CDR3 is TGTGCCAGCAGCTTTCAGTTTAACTACGAGCAGTACTTC.

The chain joins TRBV29-1 to TRBJ1-1; 7 nucleotides align to TRBD1. V lost 5 bases, J lost 5 bases, and 17 bases stayed unmatched. The CDR3 is made up of 16 amino acids. In germline, CDR1 is SQVTM, CDR2 ANQGSEA. CDR3 bases: TGCAGCGTTCGAGGATCCCCGGCAGGGGGAGTTACTGAAGCTTTCTTT. Its protein is CSVRGSPAGGVTEAFF.

The chain is built from TRBV6-6 and TRBJ2-1; a possible D gene is TRBD1 (5 bases). The CDR3 has 14 residues. V dropped 0 bases and J dropped 4 bases, with 7 bases sitting between them. Germline V lookup: CDR1 MNHNY, CDR2 SVGAGI (reference sequence). CDR3 in DNA: TGTGCCAGCAGTTACTCGAAGGGGTACAATGAGCAGTTCTTC. Its protein is CASSYSKGYNEQFF.

J is TRBJ1-2 and V is TRBV6-5; perhaps TRBD1 as D (5 bases). The CDR3 has 14 residues. Germline values: CDR1 MNHEY, CDR2 SVGAGI. V lost 6 bases to trimming and J lost 8 bases, with 19 bases between them. CDR3 region: CASSLQGGAEGYTF. As DNA, the CDR3 is TGTGCCAGCAGCCTACAAGGTGGGGCAGAGGGCTACACCTTC.

The genes are TRBV9 and TRBJ2-3; TRBD2 matches at 10 bases. CDR3 length: 14 residues. V was clipped by 0 bases and J by 6 bases; unmatched bases: 1. In germline, CDR1 is SGDLS, CDR2 YYNGEE. In DNA, the CDR3 is TGTGCCAGCAGCGTAGCTAGCGGGGGTGATACGCAGTATTTT. Its translation is CASSVASGGDTQYF. Drawing the rest from reference TRBV9 and TRBJ2-3, the complete variable domain is DSGVTQTPKHLITATGQRVTLRCSPRSGDLSVYWYQQSLDQGLQFLIQYYNGEERAKGNILERFSAQQFPDLHSELNLSSLELGDSALYFCASSVASGGDTQYFGPGTRLTVL.

The chain carries TRBV5-6 and TRBJ1-6; D remains ambiguous. The CDR3 sequence is 13 residues long. From germline, CDR1 is SGHDT and CDR2 YYEEEE. Trimming shortened V by 1 base and J by 8 bases, and 7 bases separated the two germline ends. The CDR3 DNA follows: TGTGCCAGCAGCTTGTCCGGAGATTCACCCCTCCACTTT. It translates to CASSLSGDSPLHF.

This sequence joins TRBV7-9 and TRBJ1-4; D perhaps matches TRBD1 (5 bases). Between the trimmed V and J ends, which lost 1 base and 7 bases, there was a span of 13 bases. CDR3 size: 15 residues. The germline V gene encodes CDR1 SEHNR and CDR2 FQNEAQ (reference sequence). The CDR3: CASSLGIRGGEKLFF. As DNA, the CDR3 is TGTGCCAGCAGCTTAGGAATTAGGGGTGGTGAAAAACTGTTTTTT.

The chain joins TRBV11-2 to TRBJ2-3; tentative D call: TRBD2 (5 bases). Per the germline V gene, CDR1 is SGHAT and CDR2 is FQNNGV. The CDR3 contains 14 residues. Trimming stripped 3 bases from V and 1 base from J, with 8 bases between. The CDR3: CASSFPAGTDTQYF. The CDR3 bases are TGTGCCAGCAGCTTCCCAGCGGGCACAGATACGCAGTATTTT.

The chain recombines TRBV18 with TRBJ2-3, with TRBD1 as a possible D gene (6 bases). Per the germline V gene, CDR1 is KGHSH and CDR2 is LQKENI. The germline V and J ends were trimmed by 3 bases and 2 bases, with 18 bases remaining between them. The CDR3 totals 17 residues. DNA of the CDR3: TGTGCCAGCTCACCCCTAGCAGTTGGACAGAACACAGATACGCAGTATTTT. Protein sequence: CASSPLAVGQNTDTQYF.

The chain has TRBV5-4 and TRBJ2-7, with TRBD2 identical over 13 bases. CDR1 is SGHNT, CDR2 YYREEE, per germline (reference sequence). J lost 5 bases, V lost 4 bases, and 12 bases had no gene match. This CDR3 has 17 residues. CDR3 loop: CASSQDPRLAGGDEQYF. The CDR3 region has the DNA TGTGCCAGCAGCCAAGATCCTAGACTAGCGGGGGGTGACGAGCAGTACTTC.

The chain uses TRBV11-3 and TRBJ2-1; unclear D gene. In germline, CDR1 is SGHNT, CDR2 YENEEA. This CDR3 spans 13 amino acids. V lost 5 bases and J lost 7, with 12 bases in between. CDR3 DNA: TGTGCCAGCAGCCCACAGACTCGTAATGAGCAGTTCTTC. Protein: CASSPQTRNEQFF.

This rearrangement joins TRBV18 to TRBJ2-2, with 10 bases fitting TRBD2. Per the germline V gene, CDR1 is KGHSH and CDR2 is LQKENI. The V segment lost 3 bases and the J segment 4 bases; nucleotides outside the gene matches: 14. The CDR3 extends over 19 amino acids. CDR3 residues: CASSPTRVLAGVSTGELFF. The CDR3 nucleotides read TGTGCCAGCTCACCGACCCGAGTCCTAGCGGGAGTTAGCACCGGGGAGCTGTTTTTT.

J is TRBJ1-6 and V is TRBV28; D perhaps matches TRBD1 (5 bases). Trimming left V 6 bases short and J 9 bases short, with 9 bases between. CDR1 is MDHEN, CDR2 SYDVKM, per germline. The CDR3 loop spans 12 amino acids. CDR3 region: CASRNTGSPLHF. CDR3 DNA sequence: TGTGCCAGCAGGAATACAGGTTCACCCCTCCACTTT. Based on the CDR3 plus reference TRBV28 and TRBJ1-6, the full variable domain is DVKVTQSSRYLVKRTGEKVFLECVQDMDHENMFWYRQDPGLGLRLIYFSYDVKMKEKGDIPEGYSVSREKKERFSLILESASTNQTSMYLCASRNTGSPLHFGNGTRLTVT.

In its sample, this clone was seen once. The chain is built from TRBV18 and TRBJ1-1; D might be TRBD1 (6 bases). Trimming took off 1 base at V and 0 bases at J, with 15 bases between the two ends. Germline CDR1 reads KGHSH; CDR2 reads LQKENI. This CDR3 spans 17 amino acids. The CDR3 sequence: CASSPLYRATMNTEAFF. The CDR3 coding sequence is TGTGCCAGCTCACCACTTTACAGGGCTACTATGAACACTGAAGCTTTCTTT.

This rearrangement joins TRBV5-5 to TRBJ2-5, with 9 bases matching TRBD1. V lost 4 bases to trimming and J lost 5 bases; unmatched junction nucleotides: 12. The CDR3 runs 16 residues. CDR1 and CDR2 (germline): SGHKS, YYEKEE (reference sequence). The CDR3 bases are TGTGCCAGCAGCCTTCGGACAGGGGACAGGGAGGAGACCCAGTACTTC. Translation: CASSLRTGDREETQYF.

This clone has just one count. The chain uses TRBV2 and TRBJ1-3, with 8 positions matching TRBD1. V trimming: 7 bases; J trimming: 2 bases; junction bases outside the gene matches: 16. In germline, CDR1 is SNHLY, CDR2 FYNNEI. The CDR3 has 18 amino acids. Here the CDR3 reads CASTPRDRGSIPGNTIYF. CDR3 DNA: TGTGCCAGCACTCCAAGAGACAGGGGCTCAATTCCTGGAAACACCATATATTTT.

This clone has ten or more counts. The CDR3 here is CASSQGITSGAKYEQYF. In nucleotides, the CDR3 is TGCGCCAGCAGCCAAGGTATCACTAGCGGGGCCAAATACGAGCAGTACTTC. The chain links TRBV4-3 to TRBJ2-7; 10 nucleotides agree with TRBD2. CDR1 and CDR2 from the germline V gene are LGHNA and YSLEER. This CDR3 is built from 17 residues. Losses at the gene ends were 1 base for V and 4 bases for J; bases not matched to a gene: 10.

The CDR3 sequence is CASSPRPLQETQYF. CDR3 DNA: TGTGCCAGCAGCCCCCGCCCGCTCCAAGAGACCCAGTACTTC. This rearrangement joins TRBV9 to TRBJ2-5; D is undetermined. Per the germline V gene, CDR1 is SGDLS and CDR2 is YYNGEE. The CDR3 extends over 14 amino acids. V was shortened by 4 bases and J by 1 base, with 11 bases between the two germline ends.

The chain has TRBV7-2 and TRBJ2-1, with 9 bases fitting TRBD2. The CDR3 contains 15 residues. The trim removed 2 bases at V and 7 bases at J, leaving 6 bases unmatched. Germline CDR1 SGHTA, CDR2 FQGNSA. In nucleotides, the CDR3 is TGTGCCAGCAGCTTATATGGGACTAGCCCTAATGAGCAGTTCTTC. It codes for CASSLYGTSPNEQFF.

This clone was found once. The chain couples TRBV6-5 to TRBJ1-4, with 10 bases that match TRBD1. CDR3 length: 15 amino acids. J was trimmed by 7 bases and V by 0 bases; bases with no gene match: 2. The germline CDR1 and CDR2 sequences are MNHEY and SVGAGI. CDR3 sequence reads: CASSYSRTGGEKLFF. In DNA, the CDR3 is TGTGCCAGCAGTTACTCCCGGACAGGGGGTGAAAAACTGTTTTTT.

The rearrangement joins TRBV27 to TRBJ2-3; TRBD2 agrees at 16 bases. V dropped 4 bases and J dropped 2; count of bases not matched to a gene: 6. Germline values: CDR1 MNHEY, CDR2 SMNVEV (reference sequence). This CDR3 has 18 amino acids. The CDR3 bases are TGTGCCAGCAGTTCCTACGGGACTAGCGGGAGGGCCACAGATACGCAGTATTTT. This encodes CASSSYGTSGRATDTQYF.

This clone occurred many times. J is TRBJ1-1 and V is TRBV6-5, with unresolved D. V was trimmed by 2 bases and J by 5 bases, leaving 15 bases between them. Germline-derived CDR1 and CDR2 are MNHEY and SVGAGI. This CDR3 is built from 15 residues. CDR3 coding DNA: TGTGCCAGCAGTTACGGTGCAGGTGTTCGAACTGAAGCTTTCTTT. Protein product: CASSYGAGVRTEAFF.

Note on this clone: Additional DNA sequences in this sample encode the identical CDR3. J is TRBJ1-3 and V is TRBV10-3, with a weak D call TRBD1 (5 bases). The CDR3 has 13 amino acids. The germline V and J ends were trimmed by 6 bases and 0 bases, with 6 bases remaining between them. Germline CDR1 ENHRY, CDR2 SYGVKD. This CDR3 reads CAIRGTSGNTIYF. In DNA form, the CDR3 reads TGTGCCATCAGAGGGACCTCTGGAAACACCATATATTTT.

This rearrangement joins TRBV11-2 to TRBJ2-7; D remains unclear. V shed 1 base and J shed 3 bases, with 13 bases lying between them. This CDR3 region has 15 residues. Germline CDR1 is SGHAT and CDR2 is FQNNGV. The CDR3 reads CASSLVFGSGYEQYF. CDR3 sequence (DNA): TGTGCCAGCAGCTTAGTTTTTGGATCAGGCTACGAGCAGTACTTC.

CDR3 in DNA: TGTGCCAGCAGTTACCGAGAGAGGAACACCATATATTTT. The encoded protein is CASSYRERNTIYF. This chain joins TRBV2 and TRBJ1-3; D gene uncertain. Germline CDR1 reads SNHLY; CDR2 reads FYNNEI. V was cut by 5 bases and J by 7 bases, with 12 bases left in between. CDR3 length: 13 residues.

J is TRBJ2-2 and V is TRBV7-2; 7 positions agree with TRBD2. Unmatched junction bases numbered 7, after V lost 6 bases and J lost 9 bases. Per germline, CDR1 SGHTA and CDR2 FQGNSA. This CDR3 contains 13 residues. The DNA for the CDR3 is TGTGCCAGCAGAGGGGCGGGAGTCTGGGAGCTGTTTTTT. Amino acids: CASRGAGVWELFF.

The chain couples TRBV2 to TRBJ1-3; D is unclear. Trimming stripped 0 bases from V and 10 bases from J, with 10 bases between. The CDR3 has 13 amino acids. Germline V lookup: CDR1 SNHLY, CDR2 FYNNEI. The CDR3 nucleotides are TGTGCCAGCAGTGAAGCGCTTGGGATGACCATATATTTT. Protein product: CASSEALGMTIYF.

This clone was recorded once. The chain is built from TRBV19 and TRBJ1-6; possible D gene TRBD1, 6 bases. Germline V lookup: CDR1 LNHDA, CDR2 SQIVND (reference sequence). Trimming took 7 bases from V and 8 from J, leaving 18 bases between them. This CDR3 is 15 amino acids long. CDR3 coding DNA: TGTGCCAGTAATCAACAACAGGGTTCTTATTCACCCCTCCACTTT. This gives the protein CASNQQQGSYSPLHF.

The chain's CDR3 is CASTFALEQETQYF. CDR3 sequence (DNA): TGTGCCAGCACATTCGCCCTAGAACAAGAGACCCAGTACTTC. The V and J genes are TRBV6-1 and TRBJ2-5; no clear D. The germline V gene encodes CDR1 MNHNS and CDR2 SASEGT. CDR3 length: 14 residues. V dropped 7 bases and J dropped 2 bases, with 14 bases sitting between them.

This clone was observed once. This sequence joins TRBV19 and TRBJ2-7; D gene ambiguous. The CDR3 runs to 14 residues. Trimming removed 1 base at V and 2 bases at J, with 9 bases between. Germline CDR1 and CDR2: LNHDA and SQIVND (reference sequence). The CDR3 here is CASSIVGRAYEQYF. The DNA of the CDR3 is TGTGCCAGTAGTATAGTAGGACGGGCCTACGAGCAGTACTTC.